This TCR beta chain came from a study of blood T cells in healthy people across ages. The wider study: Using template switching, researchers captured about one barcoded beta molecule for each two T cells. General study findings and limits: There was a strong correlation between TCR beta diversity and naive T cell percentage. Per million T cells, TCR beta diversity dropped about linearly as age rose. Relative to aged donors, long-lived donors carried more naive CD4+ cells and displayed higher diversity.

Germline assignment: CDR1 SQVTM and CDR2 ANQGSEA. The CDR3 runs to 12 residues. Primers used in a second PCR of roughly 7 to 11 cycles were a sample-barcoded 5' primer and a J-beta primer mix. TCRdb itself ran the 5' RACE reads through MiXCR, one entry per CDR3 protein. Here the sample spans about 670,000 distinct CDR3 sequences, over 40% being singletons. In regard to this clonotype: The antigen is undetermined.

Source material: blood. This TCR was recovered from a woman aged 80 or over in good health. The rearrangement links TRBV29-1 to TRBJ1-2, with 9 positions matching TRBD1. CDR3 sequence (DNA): TGCAGTTCCACCCGGACAGGGGATGGCTACACCTTC. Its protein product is CSSTRTGDGYTF.